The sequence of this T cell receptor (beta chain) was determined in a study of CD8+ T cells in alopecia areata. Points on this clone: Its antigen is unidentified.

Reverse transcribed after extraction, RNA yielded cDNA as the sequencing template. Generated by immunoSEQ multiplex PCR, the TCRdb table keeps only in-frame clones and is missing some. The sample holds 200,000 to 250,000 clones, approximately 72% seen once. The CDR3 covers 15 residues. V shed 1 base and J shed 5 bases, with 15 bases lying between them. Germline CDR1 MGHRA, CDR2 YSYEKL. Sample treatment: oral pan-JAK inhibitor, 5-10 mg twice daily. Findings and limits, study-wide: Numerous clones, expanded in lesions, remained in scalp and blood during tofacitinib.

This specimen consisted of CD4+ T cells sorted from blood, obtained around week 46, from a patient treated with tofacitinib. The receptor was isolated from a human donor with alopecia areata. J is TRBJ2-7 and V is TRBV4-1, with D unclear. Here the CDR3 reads CASSQVQALADEQYF. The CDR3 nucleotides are TGCGCCAGCAGCCAAGTTCAGGCACTTGCGGACGAGCAGTACTTC.